The sequence of this T cell receptor (beta chain) was determined in a study of graft-versus-host responses after intestinal transplantation. Study-wide background: Grafts were multivisceral, liver-intestinal, or isolated intestinal. The study gave all recipients anti-thymocyte globulin induction, then tacrolimus and steroids for roughly 3 years.

The CDR3 length is 14 residues. V shed 8 bases, J shed 5 bases, and the junction held 9 bases outside the gene matches. Germline lookup yields CDR1 LNHDA and CDR2 SQIVND (reference sequence). With regard to this clone: What it recognizes is unknown.

Study-level results: The presence of high graft-versus-host to host-versus-graft clonal ratios in allografts characterized patients with graft-donor T cell macrochimerism. Among recipient marrow samples, GvH clones were found; some appeared first in ileum or blood.

Assay: immunoSEQ multiplex PCR; the TCRdb copy retains only in-frame clones and omits some. Of about 85,000 clones in the sample, approximately 89% were seen once. The TCR sequence derives from a human donor who was the organ donor for an intestinal transplant. The input for sequencing was unstimulated CD8+ T cells sorted from spleen or lymph node cells, taken before transplant. The chain employs TRBV19 and TRBJ2-7; 10 positions agree with TRBD1. The CDR3 reads CASALGQGENEQYF. CDR3 nucleotide sequence: TGTGCCAGTGCCCTCGGACAGGGGGAAAACGAGCAGTACTTC. The variable domain in full, completed from reference TRBV19 and TRBJ2-7, reads DGGITQSPKYLFRKEGQNVTLSCEQNLNHDAMYWYRQDPGQGLRLIYYSQIVNDFQKGDIAEGYSVSREKKESFPLTVTSAQKNPTAFYLCASALGQGENEQYFGPGTRLTVT.